This T cell receptor beta chain was found in a study of T cell responses to AZD1222 COVID-19 vaccine. The study's findings and limits: Spike regions recognized by vaccine-associated CD4 TCRs spanned the protein, led by 160-218 and 743-854. Repertoires were obtained solely post-peak T cell response. Donor demographics were predominantly white British with a female majority; clonal diversity may be underestimated. Receipt of two AZD1222 doses was followed by a rise in Spike-specific TCR breadth and depth.

Points on this clone: Antigen: not known.

This CDR3 spans 15 amino acids. V was pared by 4 bases and J by 5 bases, with 17 bases between. Germline V lookup: CDR1 MNHEY, CDR2 SMNVEV (reference sequence). Only in-frame clones appear in the TCRdb table, and some are missing; sequencing was by immunoSEQ multiplex PCR. Seen here are roughly 46,000 clones, 88% observed once, and the top ten hold 20% to 25%. This sample comprised peripheral blood, obtained 28 days after the second AZD1222 dose. This clonotype was obtained from an adult who received the AZD1222 COVID-19 vaccine. The chain joins TRBV27 to TRBJ1-1, with D unclear. The CDR3 here is CASSSPGSAGTEAFF. The CDR3 nucleotides read TGTGCCAGCAGTTCGCCAGGTAGTGCGGGGACTGAAGCTTTCTTT.